These 19 T cell receptor beta chains share one sample of origin, sequenced in a study of blood T cell repertoires in COVID-19 (dated by TCRdb to about 2020). Preparation of the library involved the immunoSEQ multiplex PCR assay. In its TCRdb copy, this immuneACCESS table keeps in-frame sequences only and misses some clones. Where compared with another copy, unresolved V genes explain less than half of these, and the others have no known cause. This sample has over 250,000 clones in its table, and 88% of those were observed once. 0.65% to 0.95% of the sample lies in the top ten. The sample taken for sequencing was peripheral blood. These TCRs come from a woman aged 25 to 45 with acute or convalescent COVID-19.

The chain uses TRBV7-8 and TRBJ2-2; 11 bases match TRBD2. The CDR3 has 19 residues. V shed 1 base, J shed 2 bases, and the junction held 9 bases outside the gene matches. The germline gives CDR1 SGHVS, CDR2 FQNEAQ. The CDR3 is CASSLDRISGRVNTGELFF. For the CDR3, the DNA is TGTGCCAGCAGCTTAGATCGCATTAGCGGGAGGGTAAACACCGGGGAGCTGTTTTTT.

The V call is TRBV6-2 or TRBV6-3, the J call TRBJ2-3; D remains ambiguous. CDR3 length: 11 residues. The V end was cut by 5 bases, the J end by 4 bases, with 4 bases between. CDR1 is MNHEY, CDR2 SVGEGT, per germline. The CDR3 DNA follows: TGTGCCAGCAGTCAGGCAGATACGCAGTATTTT. Encoded protein: CASSQADTQYF.

About this clone: The same CDR3 is also encoded by other DNA sequences in this sample. V usage is TRBV30 and J usage is TRBJ1-1; D not resolved. Trimming stripped 0 bases from V and 6 bases from J, with 5 bases between. The CDR3 length is 11 residues. Germline-derived CDR1 and CDR2 are GTSNPN and SVGIG (reference sequence). The CDR3 nucleotides read TGTGCCTGGAGTGTACTCTCTGAAGCTTTCTTT. Translated: CAWSVLSEAFF.

Here the CDR3 reads CASSQDPGGSSGNTIYF. The CDR3 nucleotides read TGCGCCAGCAGCCAAGACCCAGGGGGATCCTCTGGAAACACCATATATTTT. V usage is TRBV4-1 and J usage is TRBJ1-3; TRBD1 matches 7 bases. The CDR3 has 17 residues. V trimming: 0 bases; J trimming: 0 bases; junction bases outside the gene matches: 5. Germline V gene lookup returns CDR1 MGHRA and CDR2 YSYEKL.

V and J are TRBV9 and TRBJ2-2, with D tentatively TRBD2 (5 bases). The CDR3 has 13 amino acids. Germline V lookup: CDR1 SGDLS, CDR2 YYNGEE. V lost 4 bases and J lost 7, with 11 bases in between. As DNA, the CDR3 is TGTGCCAGCAGCCCTAGCCCGGGCGGGGAGCTGTTTTTT. Encoded protein: CASSPSPGGELFF.

This chain uses TRBV7-6 with TRBJ1-5; 7 bases agree with TRBD1. This CDR3 contains 19 residues. The germline V gene encodes CDR1 SGHVS and CDR2 FNYEAQ. With 3 bases clipped from V and 0 bases from J, the junction kept 14 bases outside the gene matches. The CDR3 coding sequence is TGTGCCAGCAGCTTGTACACCTGGGACAGTTCTATTAGCAATCAGCCCCAGCATTTT. Translating gives CASSLYTWDSSISNQPQHF.

The chain combines TRBV2 with TRBJ2-5, with 13 bases identical to TRBD2. Looked up from germline, CDR1 is SNHLY and CDR2 is FYNNEI. The CDR3 consists of 19 residues. J gave up 3 bases and V 5 bases, and 15 bases lay outside the gene matches. The CDR3 loop is CASSQRPGLAGEKEETQYF. The DNA for the CDR3 is TGTGCCAGCAGTCAGCGGCCCGGACTAGCGGGAGAGAAGGAAGAGACCCAGTACTTC.

The CDR3 coding sequence is TGCGCCAGCAGCCTACACGGACAGGGGAGTCTTTCTACTAATGAAAAACTGTTTTTT. It yields the protein CASSLHGQGSLSTNEKLFF. The V call is TRBV5-1, the J call TRBJ1-4; 9 bases match TRBD1. The germline gives CDR1 SGHRS, CDR2 YFSETQ. Trimming took 4 bases from V and 2 from J; bases not matched to a gene: 15. This CDR3 spans 19 amino acids.

This chain uses TRBV2 with TRBJ2-7; D may be TRBD1 (8 bases). The V end was cut by 8 bases, the J end by 2 bases, with 13 bases between. The CDR3 spans 13 residues. Germline V gene data show CDR1 as SNHLY and CDR2 as FYNNEI. CDR3 sequence: CASQQGGAYEQYF. CDR3 in DNA: TGTGCCAGCCAACAGGGGGGGGCCTACGAGCAGTACTTC.

The chain recombines TRBV6-5 with TRBJ1-3; D is unresolved. V lost 6 bases to trimming and J lost 4 bases, with 7 bases between them. The CDR3 sequence is 12 residues long. Per the germline V gene, CDR1 is MNHEY and CDR2 is SVGAGI. The CDR3 DNA follows: TGTGCCAGCAGCACCCAGGGAAACACCATATATTTT. Translated, it gives CASSTQGNTIYF.

A single count supports this clone. The chain uses TRBV15 and TRBJ2-3; 7 nucleotides align to TRBD1. From germline, CDR1 is LNHNV and CDR2 YYDKDF (reference sequence). With V trimmed by 5 bases and J by 1 base, 12 bases remained unmatched. The CDR3 contains 17 residues. The CDR3 loop reads CATSPGIRTGGTDTQYF. CDR3 DNA: TGTGCCACCAGCCCGGGAATCAGGACAGGAGGCACAGATACGCAGTATTTT.

V is TRBV4-3 and J is TRBJ2-7; D is possibly TRBD1 (7 bases). Deletions cut 1 base from V and 4 bases from J, with 20 bases between. The CDR3 sequence is 17 residues long. The germline gives CDR1 LGHNA, CDR2 YSLEER. CDR3 in amino acids: CASSQGSPRQGGYEQYF. In nucleotides, the CDR3 is TGCGCCAGCAGCCAAGGGTCCCCCCGGCAGGGGGGTTACGAGCAGTACTTC.

V usage is TRBV14 and J usage is TRBJ2-5, with TRBD1 identical over 7 bases. With V trimmed by 5 bases and J by 1 base, 7 bases remained unmatched. The CDR3 spans 15 residues. Per the germline V gene, CDR1 is SGHDN and CDR2 is FVKESK. The CDR3: CASSTAGTAQETQYF. CDR3 DNA sequence: TGTGCCAGCAGCACCGCCGGGACAGCCCAAGAGACCCAGTACTTC.

This clone has just one count. The chain links TRBV30 to TRBJ1-1, with TRBD1 as a possible D gene (5 bases). CDR1 and CDR2 from the germline V gene are GTSNPN and SVGIG (reference sequence). The CDR3 is made up of 15 amino acids. Trimming took off 4 bases at V and 3 bases at J, with 18 bases between the two ends. This CDR3 reads CAWTNWGGTDTEAFF. CDR3 bases: TGTGCCTGGACTAACTGGGGGGGGACGGACACTGAAGCTTTCTTT.

V gene TRBV7-3 combines with J gene TRBJ2-3, with 10 bases identical to TRBD2. Germline values: CDR1 SGHTA, CDR2 FQGTGA. This CDR3 has 17 residues. V dropped 1 base and J dropped 3; count of bases not matched to a gene: 7. CDR3: CASSLMASGSITDTQYF. The CDR3 region has the DNA TGTGCCAGCAGCTTAATGGCTAGCGGGAGTATAACAGATACGCAGTATTTT.

The chain uses TRBV7-8 and TRBJ2-5; perhaps TRBD1 as D (5 bases). CDR3 length: 15 residues. V dropped 4 bases and J dropped 5 bases, with 17 bases sitting between them. From germline, CDR1 is SGHVS and CDR2 FQNEAQ. CDR3 bases: TGTGCCAGCAGCTACAGAACAGGAATGTTGGAGACCCAGTACTTC. Translation gives CASSYRTGMLETQYF.

The genes are TRBV10-3 and TRBJ2-7; weak D call: TRBD1 (5 bases). V was pared by 6 bases and J by 1 base, with 10 bases between. This CDR3 is built from 13 residues. CDR1 ENHRY and CDR2 SYGVKD come from the germline V gene. The CDR3 spells CAIRAGSSYEQYF. Here the CDR3 DNA reads TGTGCCATCAGAGCAGGGTCTTCCTACGAGCAGTACTTC.

This rearrangement joins TRBV18 to TRBJ2-5; D may be TRBD2 (6 bases). The CDR3 is 14 amino acids. V was pared by 3 bases and J by 3 bases, with 11 bases between. Germline V lookup: CDR1 KGHSH, CDR2 LQKENI. DNA for the CDR3: TGTGCCAGCTCACCCCTAGCGTGGGAAGAGACCCAGTACTTC. It codes for CASSPLAWEETQYF.

The V gene is TRBV7-5, the J gene TRBJ2-1; the D call TRBD2 from the table was never checked on the DNA. TRBV7-5 is a pseudogene locus. The CDR3 sequence is 16 residues long. CDR3 sequence reads: CARSLGGPSGNNEQFF. The CDR3 coding sequence is TGTGCCAGAAGCCTAGGGGGGCCTAGCGGGAACAATGAGCAGTTCTTC.